The subject of this entry is one T cell receptor beta chain. This sample was taken from a study of blood T cell repertoires in COVID-19. Study at large: Specimens from acute and convalescent COVID-19 originated in the United States, Italy and Spain. T cells, B-cell-depleted T cells, or PBMCs supplied cDNA or gDNA.

The CDR3 sequence is 16 residues long. With 0 bases removed from V and 3 bases from J, the gap between germline ends came to 13 bases. Germline V gives CDR1 SGHTA, CDR2 FQGTGA. In the source study's methods: Estimation of nucleated cell counts relied on the amplification of reference gene primers. TCRdb's copy holds only in-frame clones and misses some; the assay was immunoSEQ multiplex PCR. V, J and clone size reflect that table, while D and trimming were determined from the DNA. The profile shows 270,000 or so clones, around 86% of them singletons. This TCR derives from a woman aged 40-49 years who had recovered from COVID-19. The chain is built from TRBV7-3 and TRBJ2-3; TRBD1 might be the D (6 bases). Sequenced sample: peripheral blood. The CDR3, as DNA: TGTGCCAGCAGCTTAACACACCTTCAGGGGACAGATACGCAGTATTTT. Its translation is CASSLTHLQGTDTQYF.